This TCR beta chain was found in a study of spatial heterogeneity in lung cancer. Study in general: Any follow-up PBMC samples that were available went on to be sequenced, and the median time to follow-up was roughly 2 years after resection. Among detected sequences, beta-chain ones consistently exceeded alpha-chain ones in number.

The table lists this clonotype with many counts. Its cognate antigen is unknown. The V and J ends lost 5 bases and 5 bases, in that order; junction bases with no gene match: 1. This CDR3 comprises 14 residues. Per the germline V gene, CDR1 is SNHLY and CDR2 is FYNNEI. Study findings and constraints: Ubiquitous expanded tumor TCRs were seen in blood more at resection than at follow-up.

The time point here: blood at routine non-recurrence follow-up after resection. Sequencing was performed on whole RNA extracted from tumor and nontumor lung tissue, or from frozen PBMC, and the material was left unsorted. TCRdb itself ran the 5' RACE reads through MiXCR, one entry per CDR3 protein. The sample includes tens of thousands of distinct CDR3 sequences, less than 11% of them seen just once. V usage is TRBV2 and J usage is TRBJ2-3, with TRBD2 identical over 13 bases. The TCR was taken from a female donor with early-stage non-small cell lung cancer. The sample was PBMCs, taken at follow-up. CDR3 coding DNA: TGTGCCAGCAGTCGACTAGCGGGGGGAGATACGCAGTATTTT. Translated, it gives CASSRLAGGDTQYF.